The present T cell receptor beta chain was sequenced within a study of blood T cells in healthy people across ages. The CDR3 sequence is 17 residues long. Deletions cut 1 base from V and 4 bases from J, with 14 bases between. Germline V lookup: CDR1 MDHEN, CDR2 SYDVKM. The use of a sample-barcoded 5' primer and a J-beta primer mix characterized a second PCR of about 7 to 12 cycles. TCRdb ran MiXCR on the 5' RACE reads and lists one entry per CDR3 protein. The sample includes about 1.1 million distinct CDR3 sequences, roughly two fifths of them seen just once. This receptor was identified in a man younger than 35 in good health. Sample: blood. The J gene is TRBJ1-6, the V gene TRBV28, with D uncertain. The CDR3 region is CASSLSSATIYNSPLHF. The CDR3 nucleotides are TGTGCCAGCAGTTTATCTTCCGCTACGATATATAATTCACCCCTCCACTTT.